The T cell receptor beta chain under discussion was sequenced for a study of T-cell reconstitution after alpha-beta-depleted transplantation in children. General observations from the study: T cells produced anew were the main source of T-cell counts and diversity one year after transplant. The study traced high day-60 TCRbeta diversity in some patients to surviving recipient T cells and thymic progenitors. In patients about two months after transplant, alpha-beta T cells reportedly arose from several hundred expanded graft clones.

Construction of the TCRbeta library involved unique molecular identifiers. Via MiXCR, TCRdb re-called the PCR reads, giving one row per CDR3 protein. The data show 300,000 to 400,000 distinct CDR3 sequences, approximately 23% seen once. A word on this clonotype: Antigen unknown.

After removal of 3 bases from V and 1 base from J, the junction contained 11 bases not matched to a gene. Germline lookup yields CDR1 MGHRA and CDR2 YSYEKL. The CDR3 is 17 residues long. The origin of this receptor is a male patient younger than 18 who had a stem cell transplant for acute lymphoblastic leukemia, so the T cells may come from the graft donor. The specimen was PBMCs, mostly from graft donor cells, collected 180 days after TCRalphabeta/CD19-depleted stem cell transplant. The chain couples TRBV4-1 to TRBJ1-1, with TRBD1 matching 7 bases. The CDR3 DNA follows: TGCGCCAGCAGCCATGTACCTATGGGACAGAGGAACACTGAAGCTTTCTTT. Protein product: CASSHVPMGQRNTEAFF.